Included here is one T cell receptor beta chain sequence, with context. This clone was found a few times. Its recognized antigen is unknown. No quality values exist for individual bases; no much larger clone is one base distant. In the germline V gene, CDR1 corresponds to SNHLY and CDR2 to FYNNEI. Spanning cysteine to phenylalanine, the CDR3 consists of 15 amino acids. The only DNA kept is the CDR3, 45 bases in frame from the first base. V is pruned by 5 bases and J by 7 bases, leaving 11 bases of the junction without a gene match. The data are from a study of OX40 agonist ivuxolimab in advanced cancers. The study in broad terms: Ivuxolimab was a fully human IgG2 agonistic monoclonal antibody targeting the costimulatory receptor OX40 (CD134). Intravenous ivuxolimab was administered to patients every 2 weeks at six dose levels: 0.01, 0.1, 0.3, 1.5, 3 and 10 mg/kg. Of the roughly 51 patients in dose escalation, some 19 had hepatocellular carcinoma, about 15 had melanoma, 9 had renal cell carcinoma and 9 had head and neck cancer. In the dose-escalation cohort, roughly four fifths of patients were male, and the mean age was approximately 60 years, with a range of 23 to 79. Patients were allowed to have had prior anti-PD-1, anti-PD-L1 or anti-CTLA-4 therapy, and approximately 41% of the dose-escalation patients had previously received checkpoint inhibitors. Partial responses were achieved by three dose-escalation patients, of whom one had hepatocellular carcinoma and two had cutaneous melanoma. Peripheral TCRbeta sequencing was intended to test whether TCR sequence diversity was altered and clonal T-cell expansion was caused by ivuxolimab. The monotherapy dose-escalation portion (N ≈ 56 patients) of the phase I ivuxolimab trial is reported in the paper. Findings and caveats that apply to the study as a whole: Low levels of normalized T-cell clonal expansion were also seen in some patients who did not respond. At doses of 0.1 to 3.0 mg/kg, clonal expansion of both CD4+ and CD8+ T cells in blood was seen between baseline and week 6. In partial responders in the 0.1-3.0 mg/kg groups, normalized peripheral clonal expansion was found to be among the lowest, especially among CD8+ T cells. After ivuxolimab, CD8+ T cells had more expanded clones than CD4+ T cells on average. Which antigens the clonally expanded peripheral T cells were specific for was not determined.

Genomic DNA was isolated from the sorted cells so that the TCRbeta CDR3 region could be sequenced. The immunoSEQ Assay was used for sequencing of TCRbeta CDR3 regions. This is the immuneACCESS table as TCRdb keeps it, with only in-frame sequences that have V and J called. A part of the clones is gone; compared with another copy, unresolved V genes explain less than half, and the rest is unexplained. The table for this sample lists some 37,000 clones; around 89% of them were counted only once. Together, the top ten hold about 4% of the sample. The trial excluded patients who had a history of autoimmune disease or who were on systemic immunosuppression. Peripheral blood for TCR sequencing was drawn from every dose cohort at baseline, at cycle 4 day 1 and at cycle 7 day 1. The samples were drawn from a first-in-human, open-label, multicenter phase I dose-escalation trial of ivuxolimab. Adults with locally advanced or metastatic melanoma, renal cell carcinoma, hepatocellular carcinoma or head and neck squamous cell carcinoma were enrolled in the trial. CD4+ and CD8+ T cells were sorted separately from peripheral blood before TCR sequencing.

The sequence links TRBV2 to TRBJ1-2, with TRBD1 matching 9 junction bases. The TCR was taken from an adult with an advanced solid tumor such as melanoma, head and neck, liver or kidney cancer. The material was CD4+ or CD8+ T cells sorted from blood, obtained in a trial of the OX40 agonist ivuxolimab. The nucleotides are TGTGCCAGCAGTTTCGGACGGACAGGGGAGGGTGGCTACACCTTC. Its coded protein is CASSFGRTGEGGYTF.